This is a list of T cell receptor beta chains from one sample in a study of cytomegalovirus exposure and HLA in healthy donors. TCRdb's table, derived via immunoSEQ multiplex PCR, lists solely in-frame clones and lacks some. The data show some 100,000 clones, with around three quarters seen just once and roughly 2.5% held by the top ten. Source material: PBMCs. The source is a female donor in good health and CMV-seronegative. CDR3s include the opening cysteine and the closing phenylalanine or tryptophan. A D gene is named only where the DNA matches it firmly. The size of a clone is reported for some rows only, either as once, few or many, or as a class for expanded clones.

d_gene | j_gene | len | abundance | v_gene | CDR3aa | CDR3nt
- | TRBJ2-4 | 15 | few | TRBV2 | CASSEITSTKNIQYF | TGTGCCAGCAGTGAAATCACTTCTACCAAAAACATTCAGTACTTC
- | TRBJ2-1 | 15 | - | TRBV28 | CASSPRTPGYNEQFF | TGTGCCAGCAGTCCTCGGACACCCGGATACAATGAGCAGTTCTTC
TRBD1 | TRBJ1-5 | 15 | - | TRBV19 | CASSTVQGAGQPQHF | TGTGCCAGTAGTACTGTACAGGGGGCAGGGCAGCCCCAGCATTTT
- | TRBJ1-1 | 15 | - | TRBV19 | CASKEGAVMNTEAFF | TGTGCCAGTAAGGAGGGTGCGGTCATGAACACTGAAGCTTTCTTT
- | TRBJ1-1 | 13 | few | TRBV30 | CAWTPAMNTEAFF | TGTGCCTGGACTCCTGCTATGAACACTGAAGCTTTCTTT
TRBD1 | TRBJ2-2 | 15 | - | TRBV19 | CASSIDRGRPGELFF | TGTGCCAGTAGTATTGACAGGGGTCGACCCGGGGAGCTGTTTTTT
TRBD2 | TRBJ2-1 | 20 | - | TRBV5-3 | CAKSLLPSGGAWMVYNEQFF | TGTGCCAAAAGCTTGTTACCCAGCGGGGGGGCCTGGATGGTCTACAATGAGCAGTTCTTC
- | TRBJ2-5 | 12 | - | TRBV7-2 | CASSATKETQYF | TGTGCCAGCTCCGCTACCAAAGAGACCCAGTACTTC
TRBD2 | TRBJ2-7 | 14 | - | TRBV9 | CASSVATGGYEQYF | TGTGCCAGCAGCGTGGCGACGGGGGGCTACGAGCAGTACTTC
TRBD1 | TRBJ1-5 | 17 | - | TRBV19 | CASNPGGRAGYNQPQHF | TGTGCCAGTAATCCAGGGGGGCGGGCTGGCTACAATCAGCCCCAGCATTTT
- | TRBJ2-5 | 13 | - | TRBV10-2 | CASQGTPQETQYF | TGCGCCAGCCAAGGGACTCCCCAAGAGACCCAGTACTTC
TRBD1 | TRBJ2-2 | 14 | few | TRBV7-9 | CASSAGQAAGELFF | TGTGCCAGCAGCGCCGGACAGGCGGCCGGGGAGCTGTTTTTT
- | TRBJ2-5 | 15 | - | TRBV2 | CASREEVLAAKTQYF | TGTGCCAGCAGGGAGGAGGTTTTAGCTGCAAAGACCCAGTACTTC
TRBD1 | TRBJ1-6 | 16 | - | TRBV6-6 | CASSYLPGQGGSPLHF | TGTGCCAGCAGTTATCTCCCGGGACAGGGTGGCTCACCCCTCCACTTT
- | TRBJ1-2 | 11 | - | TRBV5-4 | CASGGVGGYTF | TGTGCCAGCGGCGGGGTAGGAGGCTACACCTTC
TRBD2 | TRBJ2-4 | 14 | - | TRBV10-2 | CASSDGGGRGIQYF | TGCGCCAGCAGTGATGGGGGGGGGAGGGGCATTCAGTACTTC
- | TRBJ1-2 | 16 | - | TRBV6-1 | CASSVTRASRGYGYTF | TGTGCCAGCAGTGTAACCAGGGCGAGTCGAGGCTATGGCTACACCTTC
TRBD1 | TRBJ1-5 | 13 | - | TRBV25-1 | CASSRGLGQPQHF | TGTGCCAGCAGCAGGGGGTTAGGTCAGCCCCAGCATTTT
- | TRBJ1-2 | 15 | - | TRBV6-5 | CASSYPDGGLDGYTF | TGTGCCAGCAGTTACCCGGACGGGGGACTCGATGGCTACACCTTC
- | TRBJ2-7 | 11 | - | TRBV10-3 | CAIKQGNEQYF | TGTGCCATCAAACAGGGTAACGAGCAGTACTTC
- | TRBJ1-1 | 18 | - | TRBV18 | CASSPDWGHQIRAPEAFF | TGTGCCAGCTCACCAGACTGGGGGCACCAGATTAGGGCTCCTGAAGCTTTCTTT
TRBD2 | TRBJ2-5 | 14 | - | TRBV4-1 | CASSQDSRTGGRNF | TGCGCCAGCAGCCAAGATTCCCGAACGGGGGGACGGAACTTC
- | TRBJ1-2 | 11 | - | TRBV20-1 | CGCYEGSGYTF | TGCGGATGCTACGAGGGATCGGGCTACACCTTC
TRBD2 | TRBJ2-3 | 17 | - | TRBV18 | CASSPGLASGGEDTQYF | TGTGCCAGCTCACCAGGTCTAGCTAGCGGGGGTGAAGATACGCAGTATTTT
TRBD2 | TRBJ2-3 | 13 | - | TRBV11-2 | CASKGLATDTQYF | TGTGCCAGCAAAGGACTAGCTACAGATACGCAGTATTTT
- | TRBJ2-1 | 13 | - | TRBV6-1 | CASSLTRGNEQFF | TGTGCCAGCAGTCTCACCCGAGGCAATGAGCAGTTCTTC
TRBD2 | TRBJ2-1 | 19 | - | TRBV5-1 | CASSSPGTSGSSSYNEQFF | TGCGCCAGCAGCTCGCCCGGGACTAGCGGTTCCAGCTCCTACAATGAGCAGTTCTTC
- | TRBJ2-5 | 13 | - | TRBV6-4 | CASSSTAGGTQYF | TGTGCCAGCAGCTCGACCGCCGGGGGGACCCAGTACTTC
- | TRBJ1-1 | 14 | - | TRBV19 | CASSMGGTNTEAFF | TGTGCCAGTAGTATGGGGGGGACGAACACTGAAGCTTTCTTT
TRBD1 | TRBJ1-2 | 14 | - | TRBV19 | CASSTGGTDYGYTF | TGTGCCAGTAGTACGGGGGGGACAGACTATGGCTACACCTTC
- | TRBJ1-1 | 13 | - | TRBV2 | CASSEEGVGVAFF | TGTGCCAGCAGTGAAGAGGGGGTAGGGGTAGCTTTCTTT
- | TRBJ2-5 | 14 | - | TRBV7-2 | CASSPAGGRKTQYF | TGTGCCAGCAGCCCCGCGGGCGGCAGAAAGACCCAGTACTTC